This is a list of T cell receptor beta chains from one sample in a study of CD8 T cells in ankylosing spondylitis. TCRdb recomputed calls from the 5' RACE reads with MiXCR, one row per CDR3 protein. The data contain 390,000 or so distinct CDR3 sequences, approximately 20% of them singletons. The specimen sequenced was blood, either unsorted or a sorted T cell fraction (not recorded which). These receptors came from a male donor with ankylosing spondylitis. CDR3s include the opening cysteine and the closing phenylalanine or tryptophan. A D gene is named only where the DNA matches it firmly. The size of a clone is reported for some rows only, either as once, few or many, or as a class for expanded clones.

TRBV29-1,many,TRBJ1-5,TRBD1,TGCAGCGTCAGTCAGGGGGTATTGGGGAATCAGCCCCAGCATTTT,CSVSQGVLGNQPQHF
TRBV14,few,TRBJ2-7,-,TGTGCCAGCAGCCACTTCGGACTCTACGAGCAGTACTTC,CASSHFGLYEQYF
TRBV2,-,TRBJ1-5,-,TGTGCCAGCACCGGACAGCTGGATAGCAATCAGCCCCAGCATTTT,CASTGQLDSNQPQHF
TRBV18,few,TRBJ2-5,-,TGTGCCAGCTCAGTCGACAGGCAAGAGACCCAGTACTTC,CASSVDRQETQYF
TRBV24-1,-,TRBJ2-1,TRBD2,TGTGCCACCAGTGAAAGAGACCTAGCGGGAGGAGGGGAGCAGTTCTTC,CATSERDLAGGGEQFF
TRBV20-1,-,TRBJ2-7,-,TGCAGTTTTAGTATCCGGGAGCAGTACTTC,CSFSIREQYF
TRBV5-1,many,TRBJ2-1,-,TGCGCCAGCAGCTTCACAGGGACCTACAATGAGCAGTTCTTC,CASSFTGTYNEQFF
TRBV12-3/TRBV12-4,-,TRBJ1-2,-,TGTGCCAGCAGTCCAATACGAAGGCATGGCTACACCTTC,CASSPIRRHGYTF
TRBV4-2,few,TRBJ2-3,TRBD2,TGTGCCAGCAGCCAAGAGGCAGCGGGGGTCACAGATACGCAGTATTTT,CASSQEAAGVTDTQYF
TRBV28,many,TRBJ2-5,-,TGTGCCAGCAAACCCCCCCGGGGCCTTGGTGAGACCCAGTACTTC,CASKPPRGLGETQYF
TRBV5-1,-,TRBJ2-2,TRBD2,TGCGCCAGCAGCTTTCTAGCGGGAGGGGCGAACACCGGGGAGCTGTTTTTT,CASSFLAGGANTGELFF
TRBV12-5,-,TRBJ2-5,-,TGTGCTAGTGGTTTGGACGGGGAGACCCAGTACTTC,CASGLDGETQYF
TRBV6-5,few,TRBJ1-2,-,TGTGCCAGCAGTTACCGACCACAGGGTAGCGGCTATGGCTACACCTTC,CASSYRPQGSGYGYTF
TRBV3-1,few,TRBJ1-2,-,TGTGCCAGCAGCCAAAACCGACAAGACACGGCGGGCTACACCTTC,CASSQNRQDTAGYTF
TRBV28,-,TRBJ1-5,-,TGTGCCAGCAGTCCTGGGGGATATAGCAATCAGCCCCAGCATTTT,CASSPGGYSNQPQHF
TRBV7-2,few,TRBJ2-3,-,TGTGCCAGCAGCTCTGGACCGAACACAGATACGCAGTATTTT,CASSSGPNTDTQYF
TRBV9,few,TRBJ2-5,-,TGTGCCAGCAGCGTAGCGGCACTGGGGACCCAGTACTTC,CASSVAALGTQYF
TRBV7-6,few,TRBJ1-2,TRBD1,TGTGCCAGCAGCTTAACCCGACAGGGCTATGGCTACACCTTC,CASSLTRQGYGYTF
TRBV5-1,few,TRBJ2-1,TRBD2,TGCGCCAGCAGCTTGGAGGCTAGCGGAGGATACAATGAGCAGTTCTTC,CASSLEASGGYNEQFF
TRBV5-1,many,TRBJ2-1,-,TGCGCCAGCAGCTTCGGACGGGAGCCCCCTGCCAATGAGCAGTTCTTC,CASSFGREPPANEQFF
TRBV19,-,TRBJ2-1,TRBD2,TGTGCCAGTAGTTCCTGGACTAGCGGGACATCCTACAATGAGCAGTTCTTC,CASSSWTSGTSYNEQFF
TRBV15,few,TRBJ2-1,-,TGTGCCACCAGCAGAGGGGCTAGGAATGAGCAGTTCTTC,CATSRGARNEQFF
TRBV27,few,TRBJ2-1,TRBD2,TGTGCCAGCAGCGCTAGCGGGGCCTACAATGAGCAGTTCTTC,CASSASGAYNEQFF
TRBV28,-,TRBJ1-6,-,TGTGCCAGCAGTTTATTATTGGGTGGTTCACCCCTCCACTTT,CASSLLLGGSPLHF
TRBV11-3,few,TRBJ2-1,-,TGTGCCAGCAGCAAACAGGGCGGCCCCTACAATGAGCAGTTCTTC,CASSKQGGPYNEQFF
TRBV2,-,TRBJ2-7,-,TGTGCCAGCGGTCGGGGGACAGCGTACTACGAGCAGTACTTC,CASGRGTAYYEQYF
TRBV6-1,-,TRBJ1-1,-,TGTGCCAGCAGCCTCGGCGACTACGGCACTGAAGCTTTCTTT,CASSLGDYGTEAFF
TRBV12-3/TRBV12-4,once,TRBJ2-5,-,TGTGCCAGCAGTTTGTCGGTCGTCGGAAAGACCCAGTACTTC,CASSLSVVGKTQYF
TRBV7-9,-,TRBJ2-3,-,TGTGCCAGCACCCCCGGGACATCCACAGATACGCAGTATTTT,CASTPGTSTDTQYF
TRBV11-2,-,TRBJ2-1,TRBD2,TGTGCCAGCAGCTTAGGGAGGACTAGCGGGAGGTATGAGCAGTTCTTC,CASSLGRTSGRYEQFF
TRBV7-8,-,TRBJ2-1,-,TGTGCCAGCAGCTTAGTGGGCGGGATTGAGCAGTTCTTC,CASSLVGGIEQFF
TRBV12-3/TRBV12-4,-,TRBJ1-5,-,TGTGCCAGCAGTTTTGTGGGACAGCCCCAGCATTTT,CASSFVGQPQHF
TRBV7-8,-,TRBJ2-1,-,TGTGCCAGCAGCTCACCCTTGGATGAGCAGTTCTTC,CASSSPLDEQFF
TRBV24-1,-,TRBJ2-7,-,TGTGCCACCAGGGAGGGGAGCTCCTACGAGCAGTACTTC,CATREGSSYEQYF
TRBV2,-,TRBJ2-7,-,TGTGCCAGCAGTGAAACGCACAGGGTAACGTCCTACGAGCAGTACTTC,CASSETHRVTSYEQYF
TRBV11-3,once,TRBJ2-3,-,TGTGCCAGCAGCTTAAGGGGGTATAGGACAGATACGCAGTATTTT,CASSLRGYRTDTQYF
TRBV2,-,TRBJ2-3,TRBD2,TGTGCCAGCAGAGACTGGACTAGCGGGAGTGATACGCAGTATTTT,CASRDWTSGSDTQYF
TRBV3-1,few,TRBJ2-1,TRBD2,TGTGCCAGCAGCCGTTTGACTAGCGGGAGGACCAATGAGCAGTTCTTC,CASSRLTSGRTNEQFF
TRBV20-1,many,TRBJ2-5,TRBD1,TGCAGTGCTAACCCCCCCGGGACAGGGAGTGGAGAGACCCAGTACTTC,CSANPPGTGSGETQYF
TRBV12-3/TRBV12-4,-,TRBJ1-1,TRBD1,TGTGCCAGCAGTCTCCCCGGGACAGGGGACTTAGGAGCTTCCTTT,CASSLPGTGDLGASF
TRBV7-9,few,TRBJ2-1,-,TGTGCCAGCAGCTTAGTGGTCTTCGGTGAGCAGTTCTTC,CASSLVVFGEQFF
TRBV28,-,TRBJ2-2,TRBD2,TGTGCCAGCAGCACCACTAGCGGGGTTATTCCGAACACCGGGGAGCTGTTTTTT,CASSTTSGVIPNTGELFF
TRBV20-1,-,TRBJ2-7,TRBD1,TGCAGTGCTTGGGGCCGGGACAGGGGCTACGAGCAGTACTTC,CSAWGRDRGYEQYF
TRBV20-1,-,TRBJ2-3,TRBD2,TGCAGTGCTAGCAGGACTAGCGGGTGGTTGGGCACAGATACGCAGTATTTT,CSASRTSGWLGTDTQYF
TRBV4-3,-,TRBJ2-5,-,TGCGCCAGCAGCCAAGAATTTTACGGGGCGGAGACCCAGTACTTC,CASSQEFYGAETQYF
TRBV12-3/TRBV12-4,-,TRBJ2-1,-,TGTGCCAGCAGGAGTGTCGCGGAATACAATGAGCAGTTCTTC,CASRSVAEYNEQFF
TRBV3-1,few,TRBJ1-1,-,TGTGCCAGCAGCCAAGTTCACAGATCCACTGAAGCTTTCTTT,CASSQVHRSTEAFF
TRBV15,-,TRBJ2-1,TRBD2,TGTGCCACCAGCAGAGTACGCGGGAGGGCAGGTCTCAATGAGCAGTTCTTC,CATSRVRGRAGLNEQFF
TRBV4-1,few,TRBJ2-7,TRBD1,TGCGCCAGCAGCCAAATGACAGGGCCCGCATTAGAAAACGAGCAGTACTTC,CASSQMTGPALENEQYF
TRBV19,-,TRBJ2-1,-,TGTGCCAGTAGTATAGTGCCACAGCGGCGTGATGAGCAGTTCTTC,CASSIVPQRRDEQFF
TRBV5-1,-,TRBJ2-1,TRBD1,TGCGCCAGCAGTCGCACAGGGGATAGCTCCTACAATGAGCAGTTCTTC,CASSRTGDSSYNEQFF
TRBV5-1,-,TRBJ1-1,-,TGCGCCAGCAGCTCGGTGGGAACTGAAGCTTTCTTT,CASSSVGTEAFF
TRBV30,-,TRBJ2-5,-,TGTGCCTGGAGTACCCCTGGGGTGTTGGCCGGGACCCAGTACTTC,CAWSTPGVLAGTQYF
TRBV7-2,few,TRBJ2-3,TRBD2,TGTGCCAGCAGCTTAGGGGGGGGGAGCAGCGATACGCAGTATTTT,CASSLGGGSSDTQYF
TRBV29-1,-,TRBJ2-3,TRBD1,TGCAGCGTTGGACAGGGGAACACAGATACGCAGTATTTT,CSVGQGNTDTQYF
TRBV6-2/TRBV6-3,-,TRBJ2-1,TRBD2,TGTGCCATTCTAGCGGGAGGGCTCAATGAGCAGTTCTTC,CAILAGGLNEQFF
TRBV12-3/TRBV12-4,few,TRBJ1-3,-,TGTGCCAGCAGTCCGGGGGCCTCCAGCAGAAACACCATATATTTT,CASSPGASSRNTIYF
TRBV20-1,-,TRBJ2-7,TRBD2,TGCAGTGCTAGAGCAACTAGCGGCTGGCGGGAGCAGTACTTC,CSARATSGWREQYF
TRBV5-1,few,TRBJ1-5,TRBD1,TGCGCCAGCAGCTTGCAGTCAGGGGGGCAGCCCCAGCATTTT,CASSLQSGGQPQHF